These T cell receptor beta chains were read from a single sample in a study of cytomegalovirus exposure and HLA in healthy donors. Measured with immunoSEQ multiplex PCR; TCRdb has only the in-frame clones, and not every one. The repertoire holds approximately 190,000 clones, with about 83% as singletons. Sequences were obtained from PBMCs. The receptors stem from a young woman in good health and CMV-seropositive. Both conserved end residues are part of each CDR3. D genes are given only for firm matches. Expanded clones get a size class; other rows say once, few or many, or leave the size out.

v_call,j_call,d_call,clone_size,cdr3_aa,cdr3_nt
TRBV9,TRBJ2-5,-,-,CASSVGSGWETQYF,TGTGCCAGCAGCGTAGGTTCAGGGTGGGAGACCCAGTACTTC
TRBV9,TRBJ1-1,TRBD1,-,CASSVGGTGTEAFF,TGTGCCAGCAGCGTAGGAGGGACAGGCACTGAAGCTTTCTTT
TRBV15,TRBJ1-5,-,once,CATSETGLTYSNQPQHF,TGTGCCACCAGCGAAACAGGGCTGACTTATAGCAATCAGCCCCAGCATTTT
TRBV25-1,TRBJ1-4,-,-,CASSTTRRVIEPNEKLFF,TGTGCCAGCAGTACTACTAGAAGGGTAATCGAGCCTAATGAAAAACTGTTTTTT
TRBV7-9,TRBJ1-2,-,-,CASSPGQYGYTF,TGTGCCAGCAGCCCCGGACAGTATGGCTACACCTTC
TRBV14,TRBJ2-1,-,-,CASSRRGGGYNEQFF,TGTGCCAGCAGCCGGAGAGGGGGGGGCTACAATGAGCAGTTCTTC
TRBV7-2,TRBJ2-3,TRBD2,-,CASSLQRGRTDTQYF,TGTGCCAGCAGCCTGCAGCGGGGGCGCACAGATACGCAGTATTTT
TRBV4-2,TRBJ1-3,TRBD1,-,CASSHGTGLSHSGNTIYF,TGTGCCAGCAGCCATGGGACAGGACTATCTCACTCTGGAAACACCATATATTTT
TRBV9,TRBJ1-1,-,once,CASSVVIAGFGRNTEAFF,TGTGCCAGCAGCGTAGTAATCGCGGGGTTCGGGCGGAACACTGAAGCTTTCTTT
TRBV2,TRBJ1-1,-,-,CASSDWLPGRIGGQLIAEAFF,TGTGCCAGCAGTGATTGGTTGCCAGGGAGGATCGGAGGGCAGTTAATAGCTGAAGCTTTCTTT
TRBV5-5,TRBJ2-7,TRBD1,-,CASSFNRGEQYF,TGTGCCAGCAGTTTTAACAGGGGTGAGCAGTACTTC
TRBV19,TRBJ2-6,-,once,CASRSPGTGANVLTF,TGTGCCAGTAGAAGCCCGGGGACAGGGGCCAACGTCCTGACTTTC
TRBV10-3,TRBJ1-1,-,-,CAISERSPETEAFF,TGTGCCATCAGTGAGCGGTCTCCCGAAACTGAAGCTTTCTTT
TRBV5-8,TRBJ1-3,TRBD1,-,CASRTGQGAGSGNTIYF,TGTGCCAGCAGGACGGGACAGGGGGCTGGCTCTGGAAACACCATATATTTT
TRBV6-6,TRBJ2-7,TRBD2,-,CASSSLADSYEQYF,TGTGCCAGCAGTTCACTAGCGGACTCCTACGAGCAGTACTTC
TRBV5-1,TRBJ2-1,TRBD2,-,CASSLLPSGTEQFF,TGCGCCAGCAGCTTGCTTCCGAGCGGGACCGAGCAGTTCTTC
TRBV5-1,TRBJ2-2,-,-,CASSVPGENTGELFF,TGCGCCAGCAGTGTGCCAGGGGAGAACACCGGGGAGCTGTTTTTT
TRBV10-1,TRBJ2-3,TRBD2,-,CASSVSGSTDTQYF,TGCGCCAGCAGTGTTAGCGGGAGCACAGATACGCAGTATTTT
TRBV14,TRBJ2-3,-,-,CASSQEAGFMQYF,TGTGCCAGCAGCCAAGAAGCCGGGTTCATGCAGTATTTT
TRBV18,TRBJ1-6,-,-,CASGRGPPYNSPLHF,TGTGCCAGCGGGCGGGGACCGCCTTATAATTCACCCCTCCACTTT
TRBV6-1,TRBJ2-3,TRBD2,-,CASLKSGSPDTQYF,TGTGCCAGCTTGAAAAGCGGGAGCCCAGATACGCAGTATTTT
TRBV15,TRBJ1-2,-,once,CATSSLLTGYGYTF,TGTGCCACCAGCAGCCTACTCACAGGCTATGGCTACACCTTC
TRBV5-4,TRBJ2-2,-,-,CASISSAGELFF,TGTGCCAGCATCTCTAGCGCCGGGGAGCTGTTTTTT
TRBV28,TRBJ2-7,-,-,CASSLPRPGSISYEQYF,TGTGCCAGCAGTTTACCCCGGCCGGGTAGCATAAGCTACGAGCAGTACTTC
TRBV11-2,TRBJ1-3,-,-,CASRGASGNTIYF,TGTGCCAGCCGGGGGGCGTCTGGAAACACCATATATTTT
TRBV7-2,TRBJ2-2,TRBD1,-,CASSLGQGARELFF,TGTGCCAGCAGCTTAGGCCAGGGGGCGCGGGAGCTGTTTTTT
TRBV29-1,TRBJ2-1,-,-,CSVGHYNEQFF,TGCAGCGTTGGACACTACAATGAGCAGTTCTTC
TRBV4-1,TRBJ1-2,-,-,CASSQDENQGGYTF,TGCGCCAGCAGCCAAGACGAGAATCAGGGAGGCTACACCTTC
TRBV2,TRBJ2-3,TRBD2,-,CASSRAGERTDTQYF,TGTGCCAGCAGTCGGGCGGGAGAGCGCACAGATACGCAGTATTTT
TRBV27,TRBJ1-5,-,-,CASSLGGIQPQHF,TGTGCCAGCAGTTTGGGGGGAATTCAGCCCCAGCATTTT
TRBV18,TRBJ2-5,TRBD1,-,CASSPKGQGAGYQETQYF,TGTGCCAGCTCACCGAAGGGACAGGGGGCCGGGTACCAAGAGACCCAGTACTTC
TRBV18,TRBJ1-2,TRBD1,-,CASSPLVVTGDYGYTF,TGTGCCAGCTCACCACTAGTTGTGACAGGGGACTATGGCTACACCTTC
TRBV2,TRBJ1-6,-,-,CASSRWRLASYNSPLHF,TGTGCCAGCAGTCGATGGAGGTTGGCCTCCTATAATTCACCCCTCCACTTT
TRBV19,TRBJ2-7,TRBD1,-,CASSTDTGAYEQYF,TGTGCCAGTAGTACAGATACAGGGGCCTACGAGCAGTACTTC
TRBV7-9,TRBJ2-7,-,-,CASSPQPPYEQYF,TGTGCCAGCAGCCCACAACCCCCCTACGAGCAGTACTTC
TRBV28,TRBJ1-2,TRBD1,-,CASSRDSTRSGYTF,TGTGCCAGCAGCCGGGACAGTACCCGGAGTGGCTACACCTTC
TRBV28,TRBJ2-4,-,once,CAIESRLAKNIQYF,TGTGCCATCGAAAGTCGACTAGCCAAAAACATTCAGTACTTC